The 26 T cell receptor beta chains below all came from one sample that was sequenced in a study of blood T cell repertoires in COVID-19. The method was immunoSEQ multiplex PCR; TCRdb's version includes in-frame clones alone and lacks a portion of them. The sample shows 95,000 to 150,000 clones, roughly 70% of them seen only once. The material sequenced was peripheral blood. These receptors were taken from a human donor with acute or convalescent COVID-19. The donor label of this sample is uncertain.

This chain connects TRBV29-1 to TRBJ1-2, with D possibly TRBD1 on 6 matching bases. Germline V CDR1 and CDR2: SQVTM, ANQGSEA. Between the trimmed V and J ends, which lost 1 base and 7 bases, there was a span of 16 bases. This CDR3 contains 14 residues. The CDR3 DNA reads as TGCAGCGTTGAAGCGGTTCGCAGGGGTTCTGGCTACACCTTC. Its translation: CSVEAVRRGSGYTF.

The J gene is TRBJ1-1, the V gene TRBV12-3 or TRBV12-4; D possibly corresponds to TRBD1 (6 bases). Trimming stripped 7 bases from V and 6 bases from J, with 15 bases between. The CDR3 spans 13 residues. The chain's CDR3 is CASKQGRKSEAFF. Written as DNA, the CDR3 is TGTGCCAGCAAACAGGGACGGAAATCTGAAGCTTTCTTT.

Written as DNA, the CDR3 is TGCGCCAGCAGCTTGCGGGGGAACACTGAAGCTTTCTTT. Its protein product is CASSLRGNTEAFF. The V gene is TRBV5-1, the J gene TRBJ1-1; D unclear. V was pared by 1 base and J by 1 base, with 5 bases between. Germline CDR1 SGHRS, CDR2 YFSETQ. The CDR3 length is 13 residues.

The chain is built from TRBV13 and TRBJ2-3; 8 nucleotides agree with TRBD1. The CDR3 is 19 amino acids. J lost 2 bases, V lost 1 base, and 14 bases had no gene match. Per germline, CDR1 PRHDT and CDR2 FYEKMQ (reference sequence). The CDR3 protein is CASSLEGQVESAITDTQYF. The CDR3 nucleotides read TGTGCCAGCAGCTTAGAGGGACAGGTGGAATCCGCCATCACAGATACGCAGTATTTT.

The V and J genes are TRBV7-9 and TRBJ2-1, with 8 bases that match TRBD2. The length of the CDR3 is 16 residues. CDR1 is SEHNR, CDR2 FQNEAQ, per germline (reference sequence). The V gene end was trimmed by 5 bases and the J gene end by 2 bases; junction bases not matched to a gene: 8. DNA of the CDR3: TGTGCCAGCAGCCCCTGGAGTAGCGGGACCTACAATGAGCAGTTCTTC. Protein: CASSPWSSGTYNEQFF.

The CDR3 is CASSFSGPEGAFF. DNA of the CDR3: TGTGCCAGCAGTTTTTCCGGACCGGAGGGAGCTTTCTTT. V is TRBV25-1 and J is TRBJ1-1; the D is unclear. The CDR3 has 13 residues. V lost 5 bases, J lost 10 bases, and 17 bases lay in between. Germline loops: CDR1 MGHDK, CDR2 SYGVNS. The full variable domain, its missing parts supplied by reference TRBV25-1 and TRBJ1-1, is EADIYQTPRYLVIGTGKKITLECSQTMGHDKMYWYQQDPGMELHLIHYSYGVNSTEKGDLSSESTVSRIRTEHFPLTLESARPSHTSQYLCASSFSGPEGAFFGQGTRLTVV.

The CDR3 loop is CASSLGGSSSNEKLFF. The CDR3 nucleotides are TGTGCCAGCAGCTTAGGAGGCAGCTCGTCTAATGAAAAACTGTTTTTT. This chain uses TRBV9 with TRBJ1-4, with D unresolved. CDR1 and CDR2 (germline): SGDLS, YYNGEE. The V gene lost 4 bases and the J gene lost 3 bases, with 16 bases spanning the gap. The length of the CDR3 is 16 residues.

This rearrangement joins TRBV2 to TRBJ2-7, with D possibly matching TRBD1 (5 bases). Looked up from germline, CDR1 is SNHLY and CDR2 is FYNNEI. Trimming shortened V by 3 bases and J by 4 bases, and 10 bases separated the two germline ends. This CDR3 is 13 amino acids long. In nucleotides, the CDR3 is TGTGCCAGCAGTGATGGACAACTTTACGAGCAGTACGTC. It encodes CASSDGQLYEQYV.

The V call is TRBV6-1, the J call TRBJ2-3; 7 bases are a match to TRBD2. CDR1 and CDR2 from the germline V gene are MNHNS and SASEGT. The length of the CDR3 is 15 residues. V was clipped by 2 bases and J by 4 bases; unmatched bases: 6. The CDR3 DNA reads TGTGCCAGCAGTGAACGGACTAGGGGCGCAGATACGCAGTATTTT. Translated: CASSERTRGADTQYF.

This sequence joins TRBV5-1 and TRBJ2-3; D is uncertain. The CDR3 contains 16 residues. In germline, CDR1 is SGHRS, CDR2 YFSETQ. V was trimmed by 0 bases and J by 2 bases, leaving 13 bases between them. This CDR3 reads CASSLASAGPTDTQYF. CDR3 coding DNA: TGCGCCAGCAGCTTGGCCTCGGCAGGCCCCACAGATACGCAGTATTTT.

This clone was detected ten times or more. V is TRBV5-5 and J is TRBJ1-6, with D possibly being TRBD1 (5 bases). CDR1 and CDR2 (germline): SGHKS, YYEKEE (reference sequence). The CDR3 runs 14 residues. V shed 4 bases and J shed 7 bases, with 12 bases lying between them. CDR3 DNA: TGTGCCAGCAGCGCGGGACGTAACAATTCACCCCTCCACTTT. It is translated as CASSAGRNNSPLHF.

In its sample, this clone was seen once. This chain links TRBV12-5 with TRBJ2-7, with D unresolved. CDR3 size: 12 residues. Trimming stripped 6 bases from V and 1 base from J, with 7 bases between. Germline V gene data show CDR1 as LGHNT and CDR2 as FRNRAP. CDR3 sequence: CASGAWSYEQYF. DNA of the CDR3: TGTGCTAGTGGAGCCTGGTCCTACGAGCAGTACTTC.

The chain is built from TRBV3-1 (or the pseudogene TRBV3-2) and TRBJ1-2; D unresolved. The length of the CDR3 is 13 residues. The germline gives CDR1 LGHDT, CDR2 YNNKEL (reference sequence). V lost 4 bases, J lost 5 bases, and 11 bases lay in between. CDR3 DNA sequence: TGTGCCAGCAGCCGAGGCGGACTTTATGGCTACACCTTC. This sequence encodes CASSRGGLYGYTF.

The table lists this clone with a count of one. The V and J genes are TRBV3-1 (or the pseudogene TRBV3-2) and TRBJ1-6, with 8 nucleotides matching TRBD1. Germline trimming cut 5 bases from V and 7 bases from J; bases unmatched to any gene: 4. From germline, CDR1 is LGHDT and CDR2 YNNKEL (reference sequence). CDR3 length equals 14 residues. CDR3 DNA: TGTGCCAGCAGCAACCGGGACAGGAATTCACCCCTCCACTTT. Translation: CASSNRDRNSPLHF.

As DNA, the CDR3 is TGTGCCAGCAGCTTCCGGACAGGGAGGCAAGAGACCCAGTACTTC. Its protein is CASSFRTGRQETQYF. The rearrangement uses TRBV13 and TRBJ2-5, with TRBD1 matching over 8 bases. The germline CDR1 and CDR2 sequences are PRHDT and FYEKMQ (reference sequence). V trimming: 3 bases; J trimming: 2 bases; junction bases outside the gene matches: 5. The CDR3 extends over 15 amino acids. The whole variable domain, filled in from reference TRBV13 and TRBJ2-5, reads AAGVIQSPRHLIKEKRETATLKCYPIPRHDTVYWYQQGPGQDPQFLISFYEKMQSDKGSIPDRFSAQQFSDYHSELNMSSLELGDSALYFCASSFRTGRQETQYFGPGTRLLVL.

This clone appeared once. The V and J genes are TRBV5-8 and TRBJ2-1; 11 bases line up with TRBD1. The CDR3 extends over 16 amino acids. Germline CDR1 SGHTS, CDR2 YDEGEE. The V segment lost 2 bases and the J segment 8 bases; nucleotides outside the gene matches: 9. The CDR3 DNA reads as TGTGCCAGCAGCTTAGGACAGGGGGCCCTTCTGGATGAGCAGTTCTTC. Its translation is CASSLGQGALLDEQFF.

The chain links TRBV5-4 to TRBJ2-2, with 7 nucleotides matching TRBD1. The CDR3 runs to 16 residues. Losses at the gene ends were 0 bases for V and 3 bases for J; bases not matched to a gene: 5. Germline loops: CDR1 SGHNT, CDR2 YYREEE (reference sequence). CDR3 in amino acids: CASSLERGPYTGELFF. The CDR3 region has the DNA TGTGCCAGCAGCTTGGAAAGGGGGCCATACACCGGGGAGCTGTTTTTT.

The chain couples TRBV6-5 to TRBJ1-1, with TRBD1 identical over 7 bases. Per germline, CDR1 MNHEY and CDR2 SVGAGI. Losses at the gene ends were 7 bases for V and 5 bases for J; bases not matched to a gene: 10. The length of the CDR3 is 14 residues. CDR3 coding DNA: TGTGCCAGCACCCTTAGAGGGGGCGCGACTGAAGCTTTCTTT. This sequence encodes CASTLRGGATEAFF.

The CDR3 sequence: CATSRSRGSYNEQFF. The CDR3 DNA reads TGTGCCACCAGCAGAAGTCGGGGGTCCTACAATGAGCAGTTCTTC. The chain is built from TRBV15 and TRBJ2-1, with D possibly matching TRBD2 (6 bases). Germline CDR1 LNHNV, CDR2 YYDKDF (reference sequence). The V end was cut by 2 bases, the J end by 1 base, with 9 bases between. This CDR3 spans 15 amino acids.

This CDR3 is CASSSNTGELFF. CDR3 DNA: TGCGCCAGCAGTTCTAACACCGGGGAGCTGTTTTTT. V and J are TRBV10-1 and TRBJ2-2; D unclear. Germline V gives CDR1 WNHNN, CDR2 SYGVQD (reference sequence). The CDR3 totals 12 residues. V lost 5 bases and J lost 2, with 3 bases in between.

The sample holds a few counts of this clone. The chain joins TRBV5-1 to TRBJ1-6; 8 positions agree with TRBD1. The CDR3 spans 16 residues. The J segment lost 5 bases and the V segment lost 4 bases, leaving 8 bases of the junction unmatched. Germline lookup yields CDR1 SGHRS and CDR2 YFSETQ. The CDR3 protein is CASSGGQALDNSPLHF. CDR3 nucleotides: TGCGCCAGCAGCGGGGGACAGGCGCTCGATAATTCACCCCTCCACTTT.

CDR3 sequence reads: CASTNRGSGNTIYF. In nucleotides, the CDR3 is TGTGCCAGCACTAACAGGGGCTCTGGAAACACCATATATTTT. The chain recombines TRBV28 with TRBJ1-3; TRBD1 matches 7 bases. Germline lookup yields CDR1 MDHEN and CDR2 SYDVKM. This CDR3 is built from 14 residues. Trimming cost V 7 bases and J 0 bases; bases outside gene matches: 3.

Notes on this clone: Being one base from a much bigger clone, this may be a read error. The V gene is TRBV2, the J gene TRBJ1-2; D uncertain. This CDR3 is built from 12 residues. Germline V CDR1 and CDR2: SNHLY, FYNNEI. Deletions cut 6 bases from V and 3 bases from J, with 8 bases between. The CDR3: CASSNRDYGYTF. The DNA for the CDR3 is TGTGCCAGCAGCAACAGAGACTATGGCTACACCTTC. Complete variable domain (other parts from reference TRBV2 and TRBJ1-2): EPEVTQTPSHQVTQMGQEVILRCVPISNHLYFYWYRQILGQKVEFLVSFYNNEISEKSEIFDDQFSVERPDGSNFTLKIRSTKLEDSAMYFCASSNRDYGYTFGSGTRLTVV.

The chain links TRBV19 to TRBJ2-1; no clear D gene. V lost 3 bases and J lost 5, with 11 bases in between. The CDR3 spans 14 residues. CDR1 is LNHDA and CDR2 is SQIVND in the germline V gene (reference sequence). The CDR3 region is CASSMVARHNEQFF. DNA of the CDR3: TGTGCCAGTAGTATGGTGGCTAGACACAATGAGCAGTTCTTC.

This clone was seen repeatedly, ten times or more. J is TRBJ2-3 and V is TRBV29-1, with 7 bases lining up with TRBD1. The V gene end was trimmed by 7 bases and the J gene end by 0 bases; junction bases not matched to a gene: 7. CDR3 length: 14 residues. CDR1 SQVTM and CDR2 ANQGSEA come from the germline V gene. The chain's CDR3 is CSAQKTGSTDTQYF. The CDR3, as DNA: TGCAGCGCCCAAAAGACAGGGAGCACAGATACGCAGTATTTT.

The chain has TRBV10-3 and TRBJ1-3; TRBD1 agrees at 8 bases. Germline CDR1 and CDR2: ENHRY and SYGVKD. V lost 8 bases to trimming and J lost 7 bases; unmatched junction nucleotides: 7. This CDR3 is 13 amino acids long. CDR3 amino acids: CAIGQGGANTIYF. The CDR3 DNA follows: TGTGCCATCGGACAGGGCGGCGCGAACACCATATATTTT.